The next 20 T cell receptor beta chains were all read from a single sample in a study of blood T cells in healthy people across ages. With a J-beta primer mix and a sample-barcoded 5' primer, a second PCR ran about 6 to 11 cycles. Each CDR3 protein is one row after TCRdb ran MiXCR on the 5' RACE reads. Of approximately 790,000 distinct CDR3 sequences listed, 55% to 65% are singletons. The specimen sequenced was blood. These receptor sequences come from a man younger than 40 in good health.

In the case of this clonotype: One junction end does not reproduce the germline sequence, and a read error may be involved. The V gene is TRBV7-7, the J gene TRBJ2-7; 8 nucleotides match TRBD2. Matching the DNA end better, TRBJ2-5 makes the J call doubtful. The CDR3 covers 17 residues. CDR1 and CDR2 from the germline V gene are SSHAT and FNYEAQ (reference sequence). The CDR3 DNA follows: TGTGCTAGCAGCTCCTCTCTGGCGGGGGGCAGTAAAGAGACCCAGTACTTC. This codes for CASSSSLAGGSKETQYF.

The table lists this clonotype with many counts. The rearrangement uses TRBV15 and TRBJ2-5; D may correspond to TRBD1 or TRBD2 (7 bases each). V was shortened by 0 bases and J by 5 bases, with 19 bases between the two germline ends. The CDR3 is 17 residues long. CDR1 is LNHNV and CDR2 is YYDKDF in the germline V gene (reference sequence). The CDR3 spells CATSRDLADRSAETQYF. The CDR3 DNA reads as TGTGCCACCAGCAGAGATCTAGCGGACAGGAGTGCGGAGACCCAGTACTTC.

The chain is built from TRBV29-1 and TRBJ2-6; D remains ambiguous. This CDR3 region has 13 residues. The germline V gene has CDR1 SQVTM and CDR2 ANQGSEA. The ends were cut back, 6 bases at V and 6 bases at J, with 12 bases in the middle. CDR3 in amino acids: CSVEAAEANVLTF. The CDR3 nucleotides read TGCAGCGTCGAGGCTGCTGAGGCCAACGTCCTGACTTTC.

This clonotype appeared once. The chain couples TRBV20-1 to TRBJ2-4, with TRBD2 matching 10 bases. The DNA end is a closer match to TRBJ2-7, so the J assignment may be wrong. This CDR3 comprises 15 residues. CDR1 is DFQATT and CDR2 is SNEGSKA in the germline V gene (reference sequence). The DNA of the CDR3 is TGCAGTGCTAGAGATCAGCGGGGGGGCCCTTACGAGCAGTACTTC. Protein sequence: CSARDQRGGPYEQYF.

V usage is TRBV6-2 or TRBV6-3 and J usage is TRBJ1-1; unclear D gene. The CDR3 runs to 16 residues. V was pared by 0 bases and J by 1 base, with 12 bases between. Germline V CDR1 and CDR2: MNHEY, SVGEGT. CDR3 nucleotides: TGTGCCAGCAGTTACTCGAACCTCCAGCGGAACACTGAAGCTTTCTTT. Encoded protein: CASSYSNLQRNTEAFF.

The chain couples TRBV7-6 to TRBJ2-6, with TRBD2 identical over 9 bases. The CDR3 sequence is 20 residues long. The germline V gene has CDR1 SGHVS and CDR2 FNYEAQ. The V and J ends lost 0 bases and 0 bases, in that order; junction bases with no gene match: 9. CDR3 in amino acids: CASSLARGGSAHSGANVLTF. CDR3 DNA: TGTGCCAGCAGCTTAGCGCGGGGGGGCAGCGCCCACTCTGGGGCCAACGTCCTGACTTTC.

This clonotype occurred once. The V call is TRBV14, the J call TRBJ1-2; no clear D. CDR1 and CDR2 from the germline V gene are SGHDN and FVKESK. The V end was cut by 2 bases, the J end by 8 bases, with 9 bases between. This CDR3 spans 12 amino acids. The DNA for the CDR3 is TGTGCCAGCAGCCAAAACATCGGGGGCTACACCTTC. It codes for CASSQNIGGYTF.

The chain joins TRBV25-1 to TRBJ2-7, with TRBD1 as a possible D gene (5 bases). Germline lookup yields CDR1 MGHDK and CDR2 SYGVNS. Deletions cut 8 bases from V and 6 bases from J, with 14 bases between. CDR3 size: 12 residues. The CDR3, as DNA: TGTGCCAGCGGTAGGGGCACCGGCGAGCAGTACTTC. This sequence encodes CASGRGTGEQYF.

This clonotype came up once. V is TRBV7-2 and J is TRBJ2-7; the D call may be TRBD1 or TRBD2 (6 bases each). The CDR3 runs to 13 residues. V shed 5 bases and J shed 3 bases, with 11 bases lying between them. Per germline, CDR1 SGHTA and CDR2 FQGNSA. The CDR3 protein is CASSAGHNYEQYF. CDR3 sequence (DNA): TGTGCCAGCAGCGCGGGACACAACTACGAGCAGTACTTC.

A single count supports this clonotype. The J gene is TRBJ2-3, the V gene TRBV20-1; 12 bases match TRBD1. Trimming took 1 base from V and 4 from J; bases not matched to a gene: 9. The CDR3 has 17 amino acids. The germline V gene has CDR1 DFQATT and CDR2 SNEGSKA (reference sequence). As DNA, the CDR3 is TGCAGTGCTAGAGGGACGGGACAGGGGGCGAGGGCAGATACGCAGTATTTT. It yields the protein CSARGTGQGARADTQYF.

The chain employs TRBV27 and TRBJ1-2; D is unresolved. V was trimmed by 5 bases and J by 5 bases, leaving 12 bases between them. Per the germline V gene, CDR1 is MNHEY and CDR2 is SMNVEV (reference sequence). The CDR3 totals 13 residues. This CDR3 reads CASSPTATYGYTF. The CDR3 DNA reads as TGTGCCAGCAGTCCCACAGCTACATATGGCTACACCTTC.

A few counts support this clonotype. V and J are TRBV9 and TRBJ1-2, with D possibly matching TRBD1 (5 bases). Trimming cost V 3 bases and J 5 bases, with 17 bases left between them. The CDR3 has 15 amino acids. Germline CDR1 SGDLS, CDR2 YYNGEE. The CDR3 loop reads CASSGRQPFGYGYTF. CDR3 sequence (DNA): TGTGCCAGCAGCGGCCGACAGCCTTTTGGGTATGGCTACACCTTC.

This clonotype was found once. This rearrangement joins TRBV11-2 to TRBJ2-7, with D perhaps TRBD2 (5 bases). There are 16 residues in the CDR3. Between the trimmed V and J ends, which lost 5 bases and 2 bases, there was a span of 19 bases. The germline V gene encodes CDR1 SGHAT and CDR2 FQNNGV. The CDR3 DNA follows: TGTGCCAGCAGCATTGCCCCTCCGGGATCTACCTACGAGCAGTACTTC. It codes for CASSIAPPGSTYEQYF.

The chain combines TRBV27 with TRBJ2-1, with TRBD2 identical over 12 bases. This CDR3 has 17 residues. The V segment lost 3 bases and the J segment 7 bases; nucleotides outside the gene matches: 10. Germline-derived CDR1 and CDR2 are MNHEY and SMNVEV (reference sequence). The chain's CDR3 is CASSLVFPSGGANEQFF. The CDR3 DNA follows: TGTGCCAGCAGTTTGGTCTTCCCTAGCGGGGGGGCAAATGAGCAGTTCTTC.

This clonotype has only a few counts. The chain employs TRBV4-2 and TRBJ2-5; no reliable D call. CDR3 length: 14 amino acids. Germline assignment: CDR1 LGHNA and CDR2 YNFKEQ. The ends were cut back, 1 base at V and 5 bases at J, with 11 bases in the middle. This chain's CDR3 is CASSQVAEPETQYF. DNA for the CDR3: TGTGCCAGCAGCCAAGTCGCAGAACCGGAGACCCAGTACTTC.

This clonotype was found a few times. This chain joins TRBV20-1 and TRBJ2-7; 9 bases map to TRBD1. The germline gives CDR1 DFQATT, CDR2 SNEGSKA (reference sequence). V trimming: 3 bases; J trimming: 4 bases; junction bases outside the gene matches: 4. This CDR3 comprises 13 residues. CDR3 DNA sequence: TGCAGTGCTAGGTTGGGACAGGGTTACGAGCAGTACTTC. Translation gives CSARLGQGYEQYF.

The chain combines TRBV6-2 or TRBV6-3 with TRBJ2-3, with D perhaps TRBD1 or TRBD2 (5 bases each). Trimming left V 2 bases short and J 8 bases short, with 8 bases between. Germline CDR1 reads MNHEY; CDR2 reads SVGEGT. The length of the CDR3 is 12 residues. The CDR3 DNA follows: TGTGCCAGCAGTTACACCGGGACTACGCAGTATTTT. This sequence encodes CASSYTGTTQYF.

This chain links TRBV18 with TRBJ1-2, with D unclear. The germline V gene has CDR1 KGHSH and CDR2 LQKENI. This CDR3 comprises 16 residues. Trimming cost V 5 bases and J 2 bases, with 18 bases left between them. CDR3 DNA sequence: TGTGCCAGCTCATCTGCAGGTGTGCGGGCGAACTATGGCTACACCTTC. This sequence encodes CASSSAGVRANYGYTF. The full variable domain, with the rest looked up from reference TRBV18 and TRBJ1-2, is NAGVMQNPRHLVRRRGQEARLRCSPMKGHSHVYWYRQLPEEGLKFMVYLQKENIIDESGMPKERFSAEFPKEGPSILRIQQVVRGDSAAYFCASSSAGVRANYGYTFGSGTRLTVV.

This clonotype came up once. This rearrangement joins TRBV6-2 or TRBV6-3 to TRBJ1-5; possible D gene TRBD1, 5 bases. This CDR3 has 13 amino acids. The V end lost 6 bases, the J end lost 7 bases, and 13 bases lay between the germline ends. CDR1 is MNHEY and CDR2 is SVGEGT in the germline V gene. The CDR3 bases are TGTGCCAGCAGACCTCCGACAGTACAGCCCCAGCATTTT. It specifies CASRPPTVQPQHF.

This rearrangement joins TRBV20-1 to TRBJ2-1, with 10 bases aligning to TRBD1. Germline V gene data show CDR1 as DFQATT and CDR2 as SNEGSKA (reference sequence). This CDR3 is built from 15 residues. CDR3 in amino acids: CRGRSGTGEGNEQFF. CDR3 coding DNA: TGCAGAGGACGATCCGGGACAGGGGAAGGGAATGAGCAGTTCTTC.